A single sample gave rise to the 29 T cell receptor beta chains below, sequenced in a study of control samples from healthy donors and cancer patients. Sequencing was performed with immunoSEQ multiplex PCR; in TCRdb, only in-frame clones are kept and a portion is missing. The sample has fewer than 150,000 clones; 80% to 95% are singletons. The sample consisted of blood. These receptors came from a man aged 18 to 30 in good health.

The chain couples TRBV28 to TRBJ1-4; D not resolved. V was pared by 5 bases and J by 3 bases, with 10 bases between. CDR1 MDHEN and CDR2 SYDVKM come from the germline V gene. The CDR3 is 14 residues long. CDR3 nucleotide sequence: TGTGCCAGCAGTACCCCTGGGGCTAATGAAAAACTGTTTTTT. It codes for CASSTPGANEKLFF.

V is TRBV19 and J is TRBJ1-2; perhaps TRBD1 as D (5 bases). Looked up from germline, CDR1 is LNHDA and CDR2 is SQIVND (reference sequence). The CDR3 sequence is 14 residues long. Trimming cost V 3 bases and J 2 bases, with 10 bases left between them. CDR3 nucleotide sequence: TGTGCCAGTAGTATTTTGCAGGGAAACTATGGCTACACCTTC. This sequence encodes CASSILQGNYGYTF.

The chain combines TRBV7-2 with TRBJ2-3; tentative D call: TRBD1 (5 bases). Trimming stripped 1 base from V and 1 base from J, with 6 bases between. The CDR3 spans 14 residues. Germline values: CDR1 SGHTA, CDR2 FQGNSA. This chain's CDR3 is CASSLGQRTDTQYF. The CDR3 nucleotides are TGTGCCAGCAGCTTAGGACAGCGCACAGATACGCAGTATTTT.

V usage is TRBV20-1 and J usage is TRBJ1-5; D not certain. The germline gives CDR1 DFQATT, CDR2 SNEGSKA (reference sequence). The length of the CDR3 is 14 residues. Trimming stripped 3 bases from V and 0 bases from J, with 9 bases between. The CDR3 region is CSASDHHSNQPQHF. The CDR3 DNA reads TGCAGTGCTAGTGATCACCATAGCAATCAGCCCCAGCATTTT.

The genes are TRBV7-3 and TRBJ2-2; 10 nucleotides agree with TRBD1. This CDR3 is 14 amino acids long. Germline-derived CDR1 and CDR2 are SGHTA and FQGTGA. V shed 5 bases and J 9 bases; nucleotides not matched to a gene: 6. In DNA form, the CDR3 reads TGTGCCAGCAGCGAGGGACAGGGGTTTAGGGAGCTGTTTTTT. This encodes CASSEGQGFRELFF.

Only one count was recorded for this clone. The chain combines TRBV6-6 with TRBJ2-7; D might be TRBD1 (6 bases). The CDR3 is 13 amino acids. Germline V gene data show CDR1 as MNHNY and CDR2 as SVGAGI (reference sequence). With 7 bases removed from V and 2 bases from J, the gap between germline ends came to 12 bases. The CDR3 bases are TGTGCCAGCAACCCGGGACAAACCTACGAGCAGTACGTC. It translates to CASNPGQTYEQYV.

The rearrangement uses TRBV11-2 and TRBJ2-1; 9 bases fit TRBD2. The germline gives CDR1 SGHAT, CDR2 FQNNGV. The CDR3 runs to 13 residues. V shed 7 bases and J 5 bases; nucleotides not matched to a gene: 3. CDR3 region: CASIRGGDNEQFF. The CDR3 nucleotides read TGTGCCAGCATACGCGGGGGGGACAATGAGCAGTTCTTC. Together with reference TRBV11-2 and TRBJ2-1, the CDR3 gives the full variable domain: EAGVAQSPRYKIIEKRQSVAFWCNPISGHATLYWYQQILGQGPKLLIQFQNNGVVDDSQLPKDRFSAERLKGVDSTLKIQPAKLEDSAVYLCASIRGGDNEQFFGPGTRLTVL.

The rearrangement joins TRBV19 to TRBJ2-7, with TRBD1 matching 8 bases. Germline loops: CDR1 LNHDA, CDR2 SQIVND (reference sequence). V lost 5 bases and J lost 7; bases outside the gene matches: 4. The CDR3 length is 12 residues. CDR3 loop: CASSPGGWEQYF. CDR3 bases: TGTGCCAGTAGTCCAGGGGGCTGGGAGCAGTACTTC.

The chain combines TRBV19 with TRBJ2-3; D unresolved. Germline CDR1 LNHDA, CDR2 SQIVND (reference sequence). This CDR3 is built from 13 residues. Trimming pared 4 bases from V and 9 bases from J, leaving 14 bases between. CDR3 DNA sequence: TGTGCCAGTAGTACGCTAGGAAGCGACACGCAGTATTTT. It is translated as CASSTLGSDTQYF. Filled out from reference TRBV19 and TRBJ2-3, the complete variable domain reads DGGITQSPKYLFRKEGQNVTLSCEQNLNHDAMYWYRQDPGQGLRLIYYSQIVNDFQKGDIAEGYSVSREKKESFPLTVTSAQKNPTAFYLCASSTLGSDTQYFGPGTRLTVL.

This clone has just a few counts. The chain has TRBV5-1 and TRBJ2-3; D unresolved. From germline, CDR1 is SGHRS and CDR2 YFSETQ. V lost 4 bases and J 1 base, leaving 13 bases between the germline ends. The CDR3 length is 15 residues. CDR3 in amino acids: CASSPTADGTDTQYF. CDR3 nucleotides: TGCGCCAGCAGCCCTACGGCGGACGGCACAGATACGCAGTATTTT.

The chain links TRBV19 to TRBJ2-7; D is unclear. V was clipped by 5 bases and J by 2 bases, with 13 bases between them. CDR3 length equals 14 residues. Germline V gives CDR1 LNHDA, CDR2 SQIVND (reference sequence). The DNA for the CDR3 is TGTGCCAGTAGTTCCGAGGCTACACCCTACGAGCAGTACTTC. The encoded protein is CASSSEATPYEQYF.

This chain links TRBV11-3 with TRBJ2-2; 8 bases fit TRBD2. The CDR3 loop spans 14 amino acids. V was clipped by 4 bases and J by 6 bases; unmatched bases: 4. Germline CDR1 SGHNT, CDR2 YENEEA. DNA for the CDR3: TGTGCCAGCAGCTACCCCGGGGGGGCCGGGGAGCTGTTTTTT. It specifies CASSYPGGAGELFF.

The chain has TRBV27 and TRBJ2-7; D unclear. V was clipped by 4 bases and J by 2 bases, with 3 bases between them. Germline CDR1 is MNHEY and CDR2 is SMNVEV (reference sequence). The CDR3 loop spans 11 amino acids. CDR3 DNA: TGTGCCAGCAGTTGGGCCTACGAGCAGTACGTC. Translating gives CASSWAYEQYV.

The V gene is TRBV9, the J gene TRBJ2-5, with D perhaps matching TRBD1 (5 bases). CDR3 length: 15 amino acids. Trimming removed 3 bases at V and 1 base at J, with 13 bases between. CDR1 and CDR2 from the germline V gene are SGDLS and YYNGEE. CDR3 amino acids: CASSAQGTPQETQYF. The CDR3 DNA is TGTGCCAGCAGCGCGCAGGGAACCCCCCAAGAGACCCAGTACTTC.

This clone is a singleton in its sample. The V gene is TRBV30, the J gene TRBJ1-2; TRBD1 matches at 7 bases. CDR3 size: 13 residues. Germline V lookup: CDR1 GTSNPN, CDR2 SVGIG (reference sequence). J lost 3 bases, V lost 4 bases, and 5 bases had no gene match. CDR3: CAWTTGVDYGYTF. CDR3 DNA sequence: TGTGCCTGGACCACAGGGGTGGACTATGGCTACACCTTC.

The rearrangement joins TRBV13 to TRBJ2-1; 8 nucleotides align to TRBD2. The CDR3 is 14 residues long. Trimming removed 5 bases from V and 7 bases from J; junction bases left unmatched: 7. The germline CDR1 and CDR2 sequences are PRHDT and FYEKMQ (reference sequence). In DNA form, the CDR3 reads TGTGCCAGCAGCGGGGGACTAGGCCAGAATGAGCAGTTCTTC. As protein: CASSGGLGQNEQFF.

The rearrangement links TRBV28 to TRBJ1-1; D is unclear. Germline-derived CDR1 and CDR2 are MDHEN and SYDVKM. The CDR3 is 12 amino acids. V was clipped by 6 bases and J by 0 bases, with 5 bases between them. The CDR3 region has the DNA TGTGCCAGCAGCCCTATGAACACTGAAGCTTTCTTT. This gives the protein CASSPMNTEAFF.

The chain couples TRBV28 to TRBJ1-2; D is possibly TRBD1 (5 bases). CDR3 length: 15 residues. V gave up 7 bases and J gave up 2 bases, with 17 bases separating them. Germline loops: CDR1 MDHEN, CDR2 SYDVKM. Here the CDR3 reads CASNPGGLKNYGYTF. The CDR3 DNA reads as TGTGCCAGCAACCCCGGGGGACTAAAAAACTATGGCTACACCTTC.

In DNA, the CDR3 is TGTGCCAGCAGCGTAGGCGGGGGGGCGGGAAGCACAGATACGCAGTATTTT. It yields the protein CASSVGGGAGSTDTQYF. The chain combines TRBV9 with TRBJ2-3; TRBD2 matches 9 bases. There are 17 residues in the CDR3. Per germline, CDR1 SGDLS and CDR2 YYNGEE. The V and J ends lost 0 bases and 0 bases, in that order; junction bases with no gene match: 5.

The chain has TRBV7-2 and TRBJ2-5; 9 bases align to TRBD2. J gave up 2 bases and V 5 bases, and 6 bases lay outside the gene matches. This CDR3 has 15 amino acids. The V gene's germline CDR1 is SGHTA and CDR2 FQGNSA. The CDR3 DNA follows: TGTGCCAGCAGCCGTCAGCGGGAGGTTCAAGAGACCCAGTACTTC. Translating it yields CASSRQREVQETQYF. Variable domain in full (rest from reference TRBV7-2 and TRBJ2-5): GAGVSQSPSNKVTEKGKDVELRCDPISGHTALYWYRQSLGQGLEFLIYFQGNSAPDKSGLPSDRFSAERTGGSVSTLTIQRTQQEDSAVYLCASSRQREVQETQYFGPGTRLLVL.

The chain carries TRBV6-4 and TRBJ2-3; 9 bases are a match to TRBD2. The CDR3 spans 14 residues. Germline V gene lookup returns CDR1 MRHNA and CDR2 SNTAGT. Unmatched junction bases numbered 4, after V lost 5 bases and J lost 4 bases. The CDR3 sequence: CASSPGLASDTQYF. The CDR3 nucleotides are TGTGCCAGCAGTCCGGGACTAGCCTCAGATACGCAGTATTTT.

This rearrangement joins TRBV7-2 to TRBJ1-4; D is perhaps TRBD1 (5 bases). V dropped 5 bases and J dropped 7 bases, with 14 bases sitting between them. CDR3 size: 14 residues. Germline-derived CDR1 and CDR2 are SGHTA and FQGNSA. CDR3 protein: CASSPAQGAEKLFF. DNA of the CDR3: TGTGCCAGCAGCCCCGCGCAGGGTGCTGAAAAACTGTTTTTT.

The chain uses TRBV6-5 and TRBJ1-6, with TRBD1 as a possible D gene (5 bases). CDR3 length equals 15 residues. Trimming shortened V by 6 bases and J by 7 bases, and 16 bases separated the two germline ends. Germline V gene sequence: CDR1 MNHEY, CDR2 SVGAGI. This CDR3 is CASSLGGVFNSPLHF. DNA for the CDR3: TGTGCCAGCAGCCTGGGGGGGGTGTTCAATTCACCCCTCCACTTT.

The chain combines TRBV11-3 with TRBJ2-3, with 9 nucleotides matching TRBD2. This CDR3 contains 16 residues. Trimming cost V 4 bases and J 3 bases; bases outside gene matches: 8. Germline assignment: CDR1 SGHNT and CDR2 YENEEA. Here the CDR3 DNA reads TGTGCCAGCAGCTCGATAGCGGGAGTGGCAACAGATACGCAGTATTTT. Encoded protein: CASSSIAGVATDTQYF.

The chain recombines TRBV7-8 with TRBJ2-7; the D gene is possibly TRBD1 (6 bases). In germline, CDR1 is SGHVS, CDR2 FQNEAQ. V dropped 5 bases and J dropped 3 bases, with 14 bases sitting between them. The length of the CDR3 is 14 residues. The CDR3 sequence is CASSGPGHIYEQYF. CDR3 sequence (DNA): TGTGCCAGCAGCGGACCGGGACACATCTACGAGCAGTACTTC.

This clone is a singleton in its sample. The rearrangement uses TRBV9 and TRBJ2-1, with D perhaps assigned TRBD1 or TRBD2 (5 bases each). Looked up from germline, CDR1 is SGDLS and CDR2 is YYNGEE. Trimming removed 0 bases at V and 0 bases at J, with 10 bases between. The CDR3 has 16 residues. For the CDR3, the DNA is TGTGCCAGCAGCGTAGGGGGCCGGGGCTCCTACAATGAGCAGTTCTTC. Protein product: CASSVGGRGSYNEQFF.

This rearrangement joins TRBV10-2 to TRBJ2-5, with a weak D call TRBD1 (5 bases). The CDR3 sequence is 14 residues long. CDR1 WSHSY and CDR2 SAAADI come from the germline V gene. Trimming shortened V by 2 bases and J by 2 bases, and 9 bases separated the two germline ends. The CDR3 loop reads CASSETGIQETQYF. The DNA of the CDR3 is TGCGCCAGCAGTGAGACAGGAATACAAGAGACCCAGTACTTC.

This clone was detected once. One end of the junction is discordant with germline, which a read error may explain. This chain joins TRBV7-3 and TRBJ2-1, with 8 bases lining up with TRBD2. CDR1 SGHTA and CDR2 FQGTGA come from the germline V gene. The CDR3 extends over 14 amino acids. The CDR3 region has the DNA TGTGCCAGCTCGCCGGGAGGGTCCTCCAATGAGCAGTTCTTC. It translates to CASSPGGSSNEQFF.

The J gene is TRBJ1-6, the V gene TRBV11-3; 10 bases are a match to TRBD1. The germline V gene encodes CDR1 SGHNT and CDR2 YENEEA. After removal of 2 bases from V and 5 bases from J, the junction contained 3 bases not matched to a gene. The CDR3 covers 16 residues. The CDR3 DNA sequence: TGTGCCAGCAGCTTACGTGGGACAGGGGATAATTCACCCCTCCACTTT. It yields the protein CASSLRGTGDNSPLHF.